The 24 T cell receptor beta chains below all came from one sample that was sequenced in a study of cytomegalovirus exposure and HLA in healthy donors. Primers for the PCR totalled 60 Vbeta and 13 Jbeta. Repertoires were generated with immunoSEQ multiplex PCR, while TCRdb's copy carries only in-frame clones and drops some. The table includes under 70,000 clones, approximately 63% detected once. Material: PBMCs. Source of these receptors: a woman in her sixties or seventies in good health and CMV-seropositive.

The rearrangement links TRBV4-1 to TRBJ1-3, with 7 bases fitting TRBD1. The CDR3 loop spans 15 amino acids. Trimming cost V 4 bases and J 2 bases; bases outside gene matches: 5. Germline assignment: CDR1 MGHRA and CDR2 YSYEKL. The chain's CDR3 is CASSRGTEAGNTIYF. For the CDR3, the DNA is TGCGCCAGCAGCCGAGGGACAGAAGCTGGAAACACCATATATTTT.

Written as DNA, the CDR3 is TGTGCCAGCACTGGGACTAGGAAATACAATGAGCAGTTCTTC. This encodes CASTGTRKYNEQFF. This chain links TRBV2 with TRBJ2-1; 8 bases are shared with TRBD2. J gave up 4 bases and V 7 bases, and 6 bases lay outside the gene matches. Germline lookup yields CDR1 SNHLY and CDR2 FYNNEI. The CDR3 runs to 14 residues.

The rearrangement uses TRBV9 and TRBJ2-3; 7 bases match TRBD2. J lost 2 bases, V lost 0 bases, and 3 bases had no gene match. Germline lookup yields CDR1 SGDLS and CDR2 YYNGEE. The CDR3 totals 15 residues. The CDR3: CASSVEAGVTDTQYF. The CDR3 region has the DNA TGTGCCAGCAGCGTAGAGGCGGGGGTCACAGATACGCAGTATTTT.

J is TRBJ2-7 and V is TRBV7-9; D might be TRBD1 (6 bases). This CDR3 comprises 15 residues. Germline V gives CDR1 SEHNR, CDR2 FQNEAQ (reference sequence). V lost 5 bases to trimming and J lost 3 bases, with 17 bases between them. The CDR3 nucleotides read TGTGCCAGCAGCAATTCACGACACAGGGACTACGAGCAGTACTTC. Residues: CASSNSRHRDYEQYF.

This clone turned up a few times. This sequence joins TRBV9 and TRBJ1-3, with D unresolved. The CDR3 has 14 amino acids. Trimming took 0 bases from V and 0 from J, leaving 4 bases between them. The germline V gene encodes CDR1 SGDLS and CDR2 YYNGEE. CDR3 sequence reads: CASSVGSSGNTIYF. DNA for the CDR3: TGTGCCAGCAGCGTAGGCAGCTCTGGAAACACCATATATTTT.

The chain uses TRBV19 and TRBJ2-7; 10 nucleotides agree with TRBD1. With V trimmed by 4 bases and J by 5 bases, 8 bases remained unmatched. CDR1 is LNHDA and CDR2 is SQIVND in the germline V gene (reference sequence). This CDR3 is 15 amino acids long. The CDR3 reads CASSRRDRGSHEQYF. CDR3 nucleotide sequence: TGTGCCAGTAGTAGGCGGGACAGGGGATCCCACGAGCAGTACTTC. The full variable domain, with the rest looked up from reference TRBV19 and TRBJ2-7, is DGGITQSPKYLFRKEGQNVTLSCEQNLNHDAMYWYRQDPGQGLRLIYYSQIVNDFQKGDIAEGYSVSREKKESFPLTVTSAQKNPTAFYLCASSRRDRGSHEQYFGPGTRLTVT.

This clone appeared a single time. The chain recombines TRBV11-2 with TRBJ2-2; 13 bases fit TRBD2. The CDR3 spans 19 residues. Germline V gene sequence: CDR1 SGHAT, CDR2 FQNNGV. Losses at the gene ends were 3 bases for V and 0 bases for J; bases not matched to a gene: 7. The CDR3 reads CASSFPGLAGQSNTGELFF. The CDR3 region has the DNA TGTGCCAGCAGCTTCCCGGGACTAGCGGGGCAATCGAACACCGGGGAGCTGTTTTTT. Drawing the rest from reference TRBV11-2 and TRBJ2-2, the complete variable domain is EAGVAQSPRYKIIEKRQSVAFWCNPISGHATLYWYQQILGQGPKLLIQFQNNGVVDDSQLPKDRFSAERLKGVDSTLKIQPAKLEDSAVYLCASSFPGLAGQSNTGELFFGEGSRLTVL.

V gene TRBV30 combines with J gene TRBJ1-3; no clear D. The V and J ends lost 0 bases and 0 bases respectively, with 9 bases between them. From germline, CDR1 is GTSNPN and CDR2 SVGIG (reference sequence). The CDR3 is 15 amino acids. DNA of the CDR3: TGTGCCTGGAGTGTACAGAGGGCCTCTGGAAACACCATATATTTT. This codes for CAWSVQRASGNTIYF.

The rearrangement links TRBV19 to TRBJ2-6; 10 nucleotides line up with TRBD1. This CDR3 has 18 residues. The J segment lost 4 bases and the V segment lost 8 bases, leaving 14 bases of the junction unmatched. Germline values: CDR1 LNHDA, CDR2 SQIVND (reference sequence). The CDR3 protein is CASRVLGTGVTGANVLTF. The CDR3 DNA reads TGTGCCAGTCGCGTCTTAGGGACAGGGGTTACCGGGGCCAACGTCCTGACTTTC.

DNA of the CDR3: TGTGCCAGCAGCTTAGATTTGCGAGTAAACGAGCAGTACTTC. Its protein product is CASSLDLRVNEQYF. The V gene is TRBV11-2, the J gene TRBJ2-7; D not resolved. Germline V gene sequence: CDR1 SGHAT, CDR2 FQNNGV. V lost 0 bases and J lost 5, with 11 bases in between. CDR3 length: 14 amino acids.

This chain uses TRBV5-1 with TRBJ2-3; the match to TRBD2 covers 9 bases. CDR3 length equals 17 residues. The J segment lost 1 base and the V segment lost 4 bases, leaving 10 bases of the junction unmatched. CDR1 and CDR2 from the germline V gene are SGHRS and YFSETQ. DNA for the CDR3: TGCGCCAGCAGCGCGGTGCCTAGCGGGACAGGCACAGATACGCAGTATTTT. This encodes CASSAVPSGTGTDTQYF.

DNA of the CDR3: TGCAGCGGGGGCGGGGGGGACTATGGCTACACCTTC. The encoded protein is CSGGGGDYGYTF. The chain combines TRBV29-1 with TRBJ1-2, with D perhaps matching TRBD1 (5 bases). Germline CDR1 reads SQVTM; CDR2 reads ANQGSEA. Trimming cost V 7 bases and J 3 bases, with 12 bases left between them. The CDR3 runs to 12 residues.

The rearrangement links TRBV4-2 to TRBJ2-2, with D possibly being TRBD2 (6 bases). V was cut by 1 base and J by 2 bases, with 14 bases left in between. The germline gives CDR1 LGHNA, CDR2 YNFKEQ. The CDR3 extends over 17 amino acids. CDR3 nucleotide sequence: TGTGCCAGCAGCCAAGGGTCGGGACTCGCTAACACCGGGGAGCTGTTTTTT. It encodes CASSQGSGLANTGELFF.

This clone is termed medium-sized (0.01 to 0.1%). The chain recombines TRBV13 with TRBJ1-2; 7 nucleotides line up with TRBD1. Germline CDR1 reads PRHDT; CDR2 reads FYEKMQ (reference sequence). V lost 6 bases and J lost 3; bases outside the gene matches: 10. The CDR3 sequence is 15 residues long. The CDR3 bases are TGTGCCAGCAGATATAACAGGGGTGGTGACTATGGCTACACCTTC. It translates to CASRYNRGGDYGYTF.

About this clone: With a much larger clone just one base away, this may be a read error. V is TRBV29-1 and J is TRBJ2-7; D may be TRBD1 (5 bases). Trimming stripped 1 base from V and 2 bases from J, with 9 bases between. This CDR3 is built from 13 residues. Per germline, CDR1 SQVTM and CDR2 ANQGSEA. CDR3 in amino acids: CSVEGARAYEQYF. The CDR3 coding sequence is TGCAGCGTTGAAGGGGCCAGGGCCTACGAGCAGTACTTC.

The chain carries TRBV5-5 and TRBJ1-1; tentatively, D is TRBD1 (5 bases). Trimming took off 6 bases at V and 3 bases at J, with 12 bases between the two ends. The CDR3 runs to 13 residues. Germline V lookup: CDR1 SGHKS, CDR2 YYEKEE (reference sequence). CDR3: CASTFSGDTEAFF. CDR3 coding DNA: TGTGCCAGCACCTTCTCGGGGGACACTGAAGCTTTCTTT.

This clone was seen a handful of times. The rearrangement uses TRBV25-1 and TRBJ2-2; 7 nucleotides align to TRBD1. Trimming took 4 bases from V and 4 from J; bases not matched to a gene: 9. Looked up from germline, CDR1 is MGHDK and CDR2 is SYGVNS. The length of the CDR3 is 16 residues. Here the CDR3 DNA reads TGTGCCAGCAGTGCGGACAGGCCTATTGCCACCGGGGAGCTGTTTTTT. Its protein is CASSADRPIATGELFF. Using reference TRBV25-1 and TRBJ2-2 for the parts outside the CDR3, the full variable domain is EADIYQTPRYLVIGTGKKITLECSQTMGHDKMYWYQQDPGMELHLIHYSYGVNSTEKGDLSSESTVSRIRTEHFPLTLESARPSHTSQYLCASSADRPIATGELFFGEGSRLTVL.

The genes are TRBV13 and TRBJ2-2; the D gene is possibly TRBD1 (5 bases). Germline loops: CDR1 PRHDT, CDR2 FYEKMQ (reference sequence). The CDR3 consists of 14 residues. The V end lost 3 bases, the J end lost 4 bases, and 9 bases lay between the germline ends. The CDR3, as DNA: TGTGCCAGCAGCTTTCGACAGTCCACCGGGGAGCTGTTTTTT. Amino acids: CASSFRQSTGELFF.

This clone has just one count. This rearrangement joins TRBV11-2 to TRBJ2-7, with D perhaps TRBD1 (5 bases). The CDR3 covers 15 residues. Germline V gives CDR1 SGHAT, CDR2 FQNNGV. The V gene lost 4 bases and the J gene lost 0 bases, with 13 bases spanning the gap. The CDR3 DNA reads TGTGCCAGCAGCTCCCAAGGGGTAAGCTCCTACGAGCAGTACTTC. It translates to CASSSQGVSSYEQYF. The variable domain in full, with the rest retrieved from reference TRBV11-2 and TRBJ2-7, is EAGVAQSPRYKIIEKRQSVAFWCNPISGHATLYWYQQILGQGPKLLIQFQNNGVVDDSQLPKDRFSAERLKGVDSTLKIQPAKLEDSAVYLCASSSQGVSSYEQYFGPGTRLTVT.

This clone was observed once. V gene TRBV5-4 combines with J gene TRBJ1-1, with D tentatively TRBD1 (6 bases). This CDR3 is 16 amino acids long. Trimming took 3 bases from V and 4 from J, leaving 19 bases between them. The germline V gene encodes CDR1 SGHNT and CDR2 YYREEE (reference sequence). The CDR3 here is CASSSPVGQGTTEAFF. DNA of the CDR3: TGTGCCAGCAGCTCCCCGGTCGGGCAGGGGACCACTGAAGCTTTCTTT. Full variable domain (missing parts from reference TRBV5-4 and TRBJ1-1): ETGVTQSPTHLIKTRGQQVTLRCSSQSGHNTVSWYQQALGQGPQFIFQYYREEENGRGNFPPRFSGLQFPNYSSELNVNALELDDSALYLCASSSPVGQGTTEAFFGQGTRLTVV.

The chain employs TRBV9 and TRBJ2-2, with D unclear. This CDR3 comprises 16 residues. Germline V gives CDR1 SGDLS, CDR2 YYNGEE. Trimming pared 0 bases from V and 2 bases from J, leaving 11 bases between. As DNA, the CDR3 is TGTGCCAGCAGCGTAGCTAGTCGATCTAACACCGGGGAGCTGTTTTTT. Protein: CASSVASRSNTGELFF. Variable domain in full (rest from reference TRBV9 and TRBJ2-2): DSGVTQTPKHLITATGQRVTLRCSPRSGDLSVYWYQQSLDQGLQFLIQYYNGEERAKGNILERFSAQQFPDLHSELNLSSLELGDSALYFCASSVASRSNTGELFFGEGSRLTVL.

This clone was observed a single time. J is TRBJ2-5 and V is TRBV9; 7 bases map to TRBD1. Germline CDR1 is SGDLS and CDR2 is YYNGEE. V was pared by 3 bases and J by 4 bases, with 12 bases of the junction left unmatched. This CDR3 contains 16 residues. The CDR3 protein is CASSADRQGITETQYF. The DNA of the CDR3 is TGTGCCAGCAGCGCCGACCGACAGGGAATTACAGAGACCCAGTACTTC.

The CDR3 DNA follows: TGCGCCAGCAGCTTGTCACCCGGGGATAGCAATGAGCAGTTCTTC. Amino acids: CASSLSPGDSNEQFF. The J gene is TRBJ2-1, the V gene TRBV5-1, with D possibly being TRBD2 (5 bases). Germline V gene data show CDR1 as SGHRS and CDR2 as YFSETQ. V was shortened by 1 base and J by 6 bases, with 14 bases between the two germline ends. There are 15 residues in the CDR3.

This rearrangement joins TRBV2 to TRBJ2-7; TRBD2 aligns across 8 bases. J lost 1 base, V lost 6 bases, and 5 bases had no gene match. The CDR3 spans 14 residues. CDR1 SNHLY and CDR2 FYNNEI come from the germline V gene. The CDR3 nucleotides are TGTGCCAGCAGCGAGACTAGCGCGTCCTACGAGCAGTACTTC. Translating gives CASSETSASYEQYF.